The T cell receptor (beta chain) under discussion was sequenced for a study of a mutant IDH1 vaccine in newly diagnosed glioma. On the study more broadly: Treated patients showed a male proportion of around 62%, a female proportion of roughly 38%, and a mean age of 40.4 years. Previous care, which was radiotherapy, temozolomide, or both, most often involved both.

On this clone: Its antigen is not identified.

Sample time point: week 5, during vaccination. Topical imiquimod accompanied each vaccine dose, which consisted of 300 ug of mutant IDH1 20-mer peptide. Germline values: CDR1 SGHVS, CDR2 FQNEAQ. The CDR3 consists of 11 residues. Trimming left V 2 bases short and J 5 bases short, with 3 bases between. The repertoire was sequenced with immunoSEQ multiplex PCR; TCRdb's copy has only in-frame clones and lacks some. The sample lists some 60,000 clones, 75% to 90% seen once, with roughly 4.8% in the top ten. The sequenced sample was PBMCs, obtained from a glioma patient whose treatment included an IDH1 peptide vaccine. The TCR originated in a woman in her thirties or forties with glioma. The chain carries TRBV7-8 and TRBJ1-1; D not resolved. CDR3 region: CASSLRTEAFF. The DNA for the CDR3 is TGTGCCAGCAGCTTACGTACTGAAGCTTTCTTT. Full variable domain (outside the CDR3, taken from reference TRBV7-8 and TRBJ1-1): GAGVSQSPRYKVAKRGQDVALRCDPISGHVSLFWYQQALGQGPEFLTYFQNEAQLDKSGLPSDRFFAERPEGSVSTLKIQRTQQEDSAVYLCASSLRTEAFFGQGTRLTVV.